These 29 T cell receptor beta chains were sequenced from one sample in a study of T cell responses to AZD1222 COVID-19 vaccine. Clones were read by immunoSEQ multiplex PCR, and TCRdb kept only the in-frame ones, dropping some. The sample holds about 110,000 clones, roughly nine tenths seen once. The sample consisted of peripheral blood, taken 28 days after the second AZD1222 dose. All receptors come from an adult who received the AZD1222 COVID-19 vaccine.

This clone appeared once. The V gene is TRBV19, the J gene TRBJ2-7; 7 nucleotides match TRBD2. Germline CDR1 LNHDA, CDR2 SQIVND (reference sequence). The CDR3 runs 15 residues. The V gene end was trimmed by 3 bases and the J gene end by 3 bases; junction bases not matched to a gene: 8. The CDR3 DNA reads as TGTGCCAGTAGTATTATGTGGGGGGGATACTACGAGCAGTACTTC. It codes for CASSIMWGGYYEQYF. Filled out from reference TRBV19 and TRBJ2-7, the complete variable domain reads DGGITQSPKYLFRKEGQNVTLSCEQNLNHDAMYWYRQDPGQGLRLIYYSQIVNDFQKGDIAEGYSVSREKKESFPLTVTSAQKNPTAFYLCASSIMWGGYYEQYFGPGTRLTVT.

This chain links TRBV28 with TRBJ1-2; 10 nucleotides align to TRBD1. CDR3 size: 13 residues. Trimming removed 5 bases from V and 7 bases from J; junction bases left unmatched: 4. Germline values: CDR1 MDHEN, CDR2 SYDVKM. The chain's CDR3 is CASSTGTGVGYTF. The CDR3 bases are TGTGCCAGCAGTACCGGGACAGGGGTTGGCTACACCTTC.

The rearrangement links TRBV30 to TRBJ1-2; tentative D call: TRBD1 (6 bases). CDR1 is GTSNPN, CDR2 SVGIG, per germline (reference sequence). V was trimmed by 0 bases and J by 6 bases, leaving 11 bases between them. This CDR3 spans 13 amino acids. CDR3 bases: TGTGCCTGGAGTGTTACAGGGACCCATGGCTACACCTTC. Translated, it gives CAWSVTGTHGYTF.

The rearrangement joins TRBV7-9 to TRBJ1-1, with D hard to call. The CDR3 totals 13 residues. V dropped 8 bases and J dropped 1 base, with 11 bases sitting between them. Germline CDR1 SEHNR, CDR2 FQNEAQ (reference sequence). CDR3 coding DNA: TGTGCCAGCTTAGGGAGCGGGAACACTGAAGCTTTCTTT. Translation gives CASLGSGNTEAFF. Drawing the rest from reference TRBV7-9 and TRBJ1-1, the complete variable domain is DTGVSQNPRHKITKRGQNVTFRCDPISEHNRLYWYRQTLGQGPEFLTYFQNEAQLEKSRLLSDRFSAERPKGSFSTLEIQRTEQGDSAMYLCASLGSGNTEAFFGQGTRLTVV.

CDR3 in amino acids: CASSRDTGELFF. The CDR3, as DNA: TGTGCCAGCAGCCGCGACACCGGGGAGCTGTTTTTT. This sequence joins TRBV5-6 and TRBJ2-2; D unclear. The germline V gene has CDR1 SGHDT and CDR2 YYEEEE. The V end was cut by 4 bases, the J end by 3 bases, with 4 bases between. The CDR3 has 12 residues.

The rearrangement uses TRBV5-5 and TRBJ1-1, with D possibly matching TRBD1 (5 bases). The CDR3 is 14 residues long. V gave up 1 base and J gave up 5 bases, with 12 bases separating them. In germline, CDR1 is SGHKS, CDR2 YYEKEE (reference sequence). CDR3 in DNA: TGTGCCAGCAGCTTGTCTCAGGGACTGACTGAAGCTTTCTTT. As protein: CASSLSQGLTEAFF.

The chain employs TRBV6-6 and TRBJ1-4; D call uncertain. CDR1 and CDR2 (germline): MNHNY, SVGAGI (reference sequence). There are 15 residues in the CDR3. V was cut by 0 bases and J by 0 bases, with 5 bases left in between. Here the CDR3 reads CASSYSTATNEKLFF. CDR3 DNA sequence: TGTGCCAGCAGTTACTCGACGGCAACTAATGAAAAACTGTTTTTT.

The rearrangement links TRBV6-1 to TRBJ1-5; TRBD1 matches 9 bases. The CDR3 consists of 18 residues. CDR1 MNHNS and CDR2 SASEGT come from the germline V gene. After removal of 3 bases from V and 0 bases from J, the junction contained 9 bases not matched to a gene. The CDR3: CASSDRTGAPDSNQPQHF. The CDR3 bases are TGTGCCAGCAGTGACCGGACAGGGGCGCCTGATAGCAATCAGCCCCAGCATTTT.

This rearrangement joins TRBV5-6 to TRBJ2-5, with D perhaps matching TRBD1 or TRBD2 (5 bases each). CDR3 size: 14 residues. Germline lookup yields CDR1 SGHDT and CDR2 YYEEEE. V gave up 2 bases and J gave up 4 bases, with 12 bases separating them. CDR3 in DNA: TGTGCCAGCAGCTTCGGGGCAGTGGGAGAGACCCAGTACTTC. This codes for CASSFGAVGETQYF. Using reference TRBV5-6 and TRBJ2-5 for the parts outside the CDR3, the full variable domain is DAGVTQSPTHLIKTRGQQVTLRCSPKSGHDTVSWYQQALGQGPQFIFQYYEEEERQRGNFPDRFSGHQFPNYSSELNVNALLLGDSALYLCASSFGAVGETQYFGPGTRLLVL.

This chain uses TRBV5-5 with TRBJ2-3; maybe TRBD1 (5 bases). This CDR3 is 15 amino acids long. Trimming removed 4 bases from V and 5 bases from J, with 17 bases in between. The germline V gene has CDR1 SGHKS and CDR2 YYEKEE (reference sequence). The DNA for the CDR3 is TGTGCCAGCAGCCCGCAGGGAAGCAAGGGAGATACGCAGTATTTT. It translates to CASSPQGSKGDTQYF.

The chain links TRBV2 to TRBJ2-7, with D maybe TRBD1 (5 bases). The CDR3 consists of 14 residues. Per germline, CDR1 SNHLY and CDR2 FYNNEI. Trimming shortened V by 7 bases and J by 0 bases, and 13 bases separated the two germline ends. The CDR3 spells CASTSSQVSYEQYF. As DNA, the CDR3 is TGTGCCAGCACCTCCTCACAGGTCTCCTACGAGCAGTACTTC.

This clone was found a few times. The chain has TRBV5-6 and TRBJ1-2; D is unclear. The ends were cut back, 0 bases at V and 6 bases at J, with 12 bases in the middle. This CDR3 has 14 amino acids. CDR1 is SGHDT, CDR2 YYEEEE, per germline. The CDR3 region is CASSLAGRGNGYTF. The CDR3, as DNA: TGTGCCAGCAGCTTGGCAGGCAGAGGGAATGGCTACACCTTC.

The V call is TRBV5-5, the J call TRBJ2-5, with 11 positions matching TRBD2. The CDR3 runs 15 residues. Looked up from germline, CDR1 is SGHKS and CDR2 is YYEKEE (reference sequence). The J segment lost 4 bases and the V segment lost 0 bases, leaving 2 bases of the junction unmatched. The CDR3 spells CASSLVLAGGETQYF. CDR3 DNA sequence: TGTGCCAGCAGCTTGGTCCTAGCGGGAGGAGAGACCCAGTACTTC.

A word on this clone: Other nucleotide sequences from this sample produce the same CDR3. The rearrangement uses TRBV19 and TRBJ1-2, with 10 bases identical to TRBD1. The germline CDR1 and CDR2 sequences are LNHDA and SQIVND (reference sequence). The CDR3 runs to 13 residues. J gave up 5 bases and V 5 bases, and 2 bases lay outside the gene matches. CDR3 bases: TGTGCCAGTAGTCCGGGACAGGGGTATGGCTACACCTTC. Translating it yields CASSPGQGYGYTF.

This chain joins TRBV7-9 and TRBJ2-7, with 7 bases fitting TRBD2. Germline V gene data show CDR1 as SEHNR and CDR2 as FQNEAQ (reference sequence). Germline trimming cut 5 bases from V and 2 bases from J; bases unmatched to any gene: 12. CDR3 size: 16 residues. CDR3 sequence reads: CASSASSGKLTYEQYF. CDR3 bases: TGTGCCAGCAGCGCCTCTAGCGGAAAACTAACCTACGAGCAGTACTTC.

On this clone: The same CDR3 arises from other DNA sequences in this sample as well. V and J are TRBV11-2 and TRBJ2-7, with 7 positions matching TRBD2. With V trimmed by 5 bases and J by 3 bases, 1 base remained unmatched. In germline, CDR1 is SGHAT, CDR2 FQNNGV. The length of the CDR3 is 12 residues. The DNA for the CDR3 is TGTGCCAGCAGCCCGGGGGGCTACGAGCAGTACTTC. Translating gives CASSPGGYEQYF.

This chain uses TRBV12-5 with TRBJ2-7, with D possibly TRBD2 on 7 matching bases. Per germline, CDR1 LGHNT and CDR2 FRNRAP. Trimming cost V 0 bases and J 0 bases, with 18 bases left between them. The CDR3 loop spans 18 amino acids. CDR3 region: CASGLVRRGGRDSYEQYF. In DNA, the CDR3 is TGTGCTAGTGGTTTGGTAAGAAGGGGGGGTCGGGACTCCTACGAGCAGTACTTC.

The chain joins TRBV7-2 to TRBJ2-7; the match to TRBD2 covers 11 bases. After removal of 2 bases from V and 6 bases from J, the junction contained 6 bases not matched to a gene. The germline gives CDR1 SGHTA, CDR2 FQGNSA. The length of the CDR3 is 15 residues. This CDR3 is CASSLMTSGEGEQYF. The CDR3 coding sequence is TGTGCCAGCAGCTTAATGACTAGCGGGGAGGGCGAGCAGTACTTC.

The chain uses TRBV7-2 and TRBJ1-5, with 8 bases lining up with TRBD1. Per germline, CDR1 SGHTA and CDR2 FQGNSA. The CDR3 spans 14 residues. Trimming cost V 5 bases and J 4 bases; bases outside gene matches: 4. As DNA, the CDR3 is TGTGCCAGCAGCACTCGGGACAGGAATCAGCCCCAGCATTTT. Its protein is CASSTRDRNQPQHF.

The V gene is TRBV15, the J gene TRBJ1-1; D remains unclear. This CDR3 has 12 residues. Per the germline V gene, CDR1 is LNHNV and CDR2 is YYDKDF (reference sequence). Trimming cost V 4 bases and J 0 bases, with 3 bases left between them. CDR3 in amino acids: CATSTLNTEAFF. In nucleotides, the CDR3 is TGTGCCACCAGCACCCTGAACACTGAAGCTTTCTTT.

Note on this clone: The junction and the germline gene differ at one end; a read error may be behind it. J is TRBJ1-2 and V is TRBV7-9; D unresolved. The CDR3 is 13 residues long. CDR1 SEHNR and CDR2 FQNEAQ come from the germline V gene (reference sequence). The CDR3, as DNA: TGTGCCAGCAGCTTAGGATTTAACCATGGCTACACCTTC. As protein: CASSLGFNHGYTF.

The gene calls are TRBV6-4 and TRBJ2-1; the match to TRBD1 covers 11 bases. Per germline, CDR1 MRHNA and CDR2 SNTAGT. The V segment lost 6 bases and the J segment 6 bases; nucleotides outside the gene matches: 7. The CDR3 contains 15 residues. The CDR3 region is CASSRGGQGVNEQFF. The CDR3 DNA reads as TGTGCCAGCAGCAGGGGGGGACAGGGGGTCAATGAGCAGTTCTTC.

This chain joins TRBV29-1 and TRBJ1-2; no clear D gene. V was cut by 3 bases and J by 5 bases, with 13 bases left in between. This CDR3 spans 13 amino acids. Per the germline V gene, CDR1 is SQVTM and CDR2 is ANQGSEA. CDR3 coding DNA: TGCAGCGTTGACGGTCCGGGAAGATATGGCTACACCTTC. Translated: CSVDGPGRYGYTF.

This clone has just a few counts. The chain couples TRBV29-1 to TRBJ2-1, with a possible D match to TRBD2 (5 bases). Between the trimmed V and J ends, which lost 7 bases and 9 bases, there was a span of 10 bases. Germline V gene lookup returns CDR1 SQVTM and CDR2 ANQGSEA. This CDR3 region has 10 residues. CDR3 region: CSGGQVEQFF. The CDR3 nucleotides read TGCAGCGGCGGGCAGGTTGAGCAGTTCTTC.

The J gene is TRBJ1-5, the V gene TRBV6-4, with D possibly TRBD1 on 5 matching bases. This CDR3 has 13 residues. V was pared by 6 bases and J by 3 bases, with 9 bases between. The germline V gene has CDR1 MRHNA and CDR2 SNTAGT. As DNA, the CDR3 is TGTGCCAGCAGCCCAGGGATCAATCAGCCCCAGCATTTT. Its protein is CASSPGINQPQHF.

The chain carries TRBV11-3 and TRBJ2-2; TRBD1 matches 9 bases. V lost 1 base, J lost 6 bases, and 9 bases stayed unmatched. Looked up from germline, CDR1 is SGHNT and CDR2 is YENEEA. The CDR3 has 17 amino acids. The CDR3 reads CASSLGETGGWPGELFF. In DNA form, the CDR3 reads TGTGCCAGCAGCTTAGGAGAAACAGGGGGCTGGCCCGGGGAGCTGTTTTTT.

The chain joins TRBV6-1 to TRBJ1-1; D not resolved. From germline, CDR1 is MNHNS and CDR2 SASEGT. The CDR3 is 13 amino acids. V was pared by 2 bases and J by 4 bases, with 8 bases between. Here the CDR3 reads CASSERGITEAFF. The CDR3 DNA follows: TGTGCCAGCAGTGAAAGAGGGATCACTGAAGCTTTCTTT.

The table lists this clone with a count of one. V is TRBV27 and J is TRBJ1-1, with TRBD1 matching over 9 bases. Germline V gene lookup returns CDR1 MNHEY and CDR2 SMNVEV (reference sequence). J gave up 5 bases and V 6 bases, and 7 bases lay outside the gene matches. The CDR3 has 14 amino acids. The CDR3 here is CASSLQGAETEAFF. The CDR3 DNA reads as TGTGCCAGCAGCCTACAGGGGGCGGAAACTGAAGCTTTCTTT.

V is TRBV28 and J is TRBJ2-3, with 11 bases that match TRBD2. V dropped 5 bases and J dropped 5; count of bases not matched to a gene: 9. The CDR3 contains 16 residues. Germline V lookup: CDR1 MDHEN, CDR2 SYDVKM. The CDR3 DNA sequence: TGTGCCAGCAGTCGACTAGCGGGGCTGGGGGGAGATACGCAGTATTTT. This gives the protein CASSRLAGLGGDTQYF.